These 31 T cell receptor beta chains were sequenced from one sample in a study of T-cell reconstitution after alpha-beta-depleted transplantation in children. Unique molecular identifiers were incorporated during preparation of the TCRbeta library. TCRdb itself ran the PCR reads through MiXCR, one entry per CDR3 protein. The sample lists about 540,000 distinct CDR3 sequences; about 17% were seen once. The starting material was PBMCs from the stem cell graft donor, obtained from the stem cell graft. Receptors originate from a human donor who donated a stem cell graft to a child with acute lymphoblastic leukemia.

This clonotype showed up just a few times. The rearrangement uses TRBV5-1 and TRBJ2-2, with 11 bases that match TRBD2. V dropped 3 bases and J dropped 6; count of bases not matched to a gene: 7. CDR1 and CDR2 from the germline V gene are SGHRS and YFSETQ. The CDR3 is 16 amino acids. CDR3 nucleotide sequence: TGCGCCAGCAGCTGGGAACTAGCGGGAGTCCCCGGGGAGCTGTTTTTT. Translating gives CASSWELAGVPGELFF.

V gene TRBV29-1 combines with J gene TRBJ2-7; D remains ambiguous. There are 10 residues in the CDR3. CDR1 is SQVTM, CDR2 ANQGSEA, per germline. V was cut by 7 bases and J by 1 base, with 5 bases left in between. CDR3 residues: CSALSYEQYF. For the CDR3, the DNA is TGCAGCGCCCTTTCCTACGAGCAGTACTTC.

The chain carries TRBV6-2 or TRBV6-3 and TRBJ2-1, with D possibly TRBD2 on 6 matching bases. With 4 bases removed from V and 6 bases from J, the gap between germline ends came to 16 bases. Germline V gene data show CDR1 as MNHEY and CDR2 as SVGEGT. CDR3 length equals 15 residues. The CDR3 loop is CASSFLGGRVNEQFF. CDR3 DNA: TGTGCCAGCAGTTTTCTCGGGGGTAGGGTCAATGAGCAGTTCTTC.

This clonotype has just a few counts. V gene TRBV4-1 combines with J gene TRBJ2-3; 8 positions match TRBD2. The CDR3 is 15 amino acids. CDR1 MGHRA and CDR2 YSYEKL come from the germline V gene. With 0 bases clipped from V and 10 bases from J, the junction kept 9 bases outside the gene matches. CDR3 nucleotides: TGCGCCAGCAGCCAAGATCCCGGGGGGGGATCCCCGCAGTATTTT. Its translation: CASSQDPGGGSPQYF.

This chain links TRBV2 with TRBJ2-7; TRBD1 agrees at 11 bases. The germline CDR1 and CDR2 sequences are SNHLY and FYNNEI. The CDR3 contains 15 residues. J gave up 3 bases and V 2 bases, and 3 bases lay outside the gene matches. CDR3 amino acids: CASSETGTGGYEQYF. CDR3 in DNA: TGTGCCAGCAGTGAAACCGGGACAGGGGGCTACGAGCAGTACTTC.

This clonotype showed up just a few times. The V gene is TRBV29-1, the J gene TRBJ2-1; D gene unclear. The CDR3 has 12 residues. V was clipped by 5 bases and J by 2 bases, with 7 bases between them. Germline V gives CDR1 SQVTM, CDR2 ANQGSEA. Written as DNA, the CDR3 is TGCAGCGTTTCGACCCCCTACAATGAGCAGTTCTTC. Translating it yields CSVSTPYNEQFF.

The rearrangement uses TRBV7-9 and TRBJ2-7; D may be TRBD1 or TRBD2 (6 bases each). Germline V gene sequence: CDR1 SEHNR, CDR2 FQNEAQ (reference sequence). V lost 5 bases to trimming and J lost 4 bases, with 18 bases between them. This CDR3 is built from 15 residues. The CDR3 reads CASSPGTLGGYEQYF. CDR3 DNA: TGTGCCAGCAGCCCCGGGACACTGGGGGGTTACGAGCAGTACTTC. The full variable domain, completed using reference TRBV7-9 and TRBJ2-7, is DTGVSQNPRHKITKRGQNVTFRCDPISEHNRLYWYRQTLGQGPEFLTYFQNEAQLEKSRLLSDRFSAERPKGSFSTLEIQRTEQGDSAMYLCASSPGTLGGYEQYFGPGTRLTVT.

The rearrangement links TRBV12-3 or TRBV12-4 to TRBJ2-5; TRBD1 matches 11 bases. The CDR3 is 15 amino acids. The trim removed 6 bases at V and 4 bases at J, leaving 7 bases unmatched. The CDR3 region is CASRRPGTGGETQYF. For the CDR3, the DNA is TGTGCCAGCAGAAGACCCGGGACAGGGGGAGAGACCCAGTACTTC.

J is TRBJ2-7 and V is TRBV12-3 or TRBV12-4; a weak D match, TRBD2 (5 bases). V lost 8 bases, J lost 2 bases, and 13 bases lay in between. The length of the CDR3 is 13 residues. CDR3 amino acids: CASGTGDTYEQYF. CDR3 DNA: TGTGCCAGCGGAACCGGGGATACCTACGAGCAGTACTTC.

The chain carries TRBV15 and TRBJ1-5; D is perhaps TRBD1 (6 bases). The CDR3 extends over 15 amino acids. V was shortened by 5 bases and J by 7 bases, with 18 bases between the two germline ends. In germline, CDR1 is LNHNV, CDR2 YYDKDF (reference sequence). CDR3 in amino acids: CATSYLRGAEQPQHF. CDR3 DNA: TGTGCCACCAGCTACCTTCGGGGGGCCGAACAGCCCCAGCATTTT. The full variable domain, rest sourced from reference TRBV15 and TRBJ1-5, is DAMVIQNPRYQVTQFGKPVTLSCSQTLNHNVMYWYQQKSSQAPKLLFHYYDKDFNNEADTPDNFQSRRPNTSFCFLDIRSPGLGDTAMYLCATSYLRGAEQPQHFGDGTRLSIL.

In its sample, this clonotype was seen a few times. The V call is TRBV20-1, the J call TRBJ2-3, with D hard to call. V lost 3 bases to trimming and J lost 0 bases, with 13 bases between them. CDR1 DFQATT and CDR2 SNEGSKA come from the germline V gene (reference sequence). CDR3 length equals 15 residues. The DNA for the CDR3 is TGCAGTGCTAGCCCCCGGAGCCTCAGCACAGATACGCAGTATTTT. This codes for CSASPRSLSTDTQYF.

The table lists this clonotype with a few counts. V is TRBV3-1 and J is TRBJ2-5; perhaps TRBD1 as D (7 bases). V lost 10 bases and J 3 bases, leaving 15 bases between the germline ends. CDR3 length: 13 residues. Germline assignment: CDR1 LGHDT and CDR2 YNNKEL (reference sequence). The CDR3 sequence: CATGDSEKETQYF. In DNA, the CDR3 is TGTGCCACGGGGGACAGTGAAAAAGAGACCCAGTACTTC.

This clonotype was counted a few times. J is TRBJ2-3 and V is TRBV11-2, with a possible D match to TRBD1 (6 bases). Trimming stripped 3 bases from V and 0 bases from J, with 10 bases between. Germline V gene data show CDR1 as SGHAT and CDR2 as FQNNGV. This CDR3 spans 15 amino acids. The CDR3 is CASSLGHKSTDTQYF. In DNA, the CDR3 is TGTGCCAGCAGCTTGGGACATAAGAGCACAGATACGCAGTATTTT.

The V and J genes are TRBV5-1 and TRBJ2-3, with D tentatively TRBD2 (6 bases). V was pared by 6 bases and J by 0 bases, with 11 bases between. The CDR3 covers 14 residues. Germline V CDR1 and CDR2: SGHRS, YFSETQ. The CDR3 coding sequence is TGCGCCAGCAACCTTCGGGAGAGCACAGATACGCAGTATTTT. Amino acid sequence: CASNLRESTDTQYF.

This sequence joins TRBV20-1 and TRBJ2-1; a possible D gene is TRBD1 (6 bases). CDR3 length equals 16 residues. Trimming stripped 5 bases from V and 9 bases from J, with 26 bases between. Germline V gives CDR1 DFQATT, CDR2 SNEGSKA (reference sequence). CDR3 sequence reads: CSAEPGHGTFRGEQFF. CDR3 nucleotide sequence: TGCAGTGCTGAACCGGGACACGGGACATTCCGCGGTGAGCAGTTCTTC.

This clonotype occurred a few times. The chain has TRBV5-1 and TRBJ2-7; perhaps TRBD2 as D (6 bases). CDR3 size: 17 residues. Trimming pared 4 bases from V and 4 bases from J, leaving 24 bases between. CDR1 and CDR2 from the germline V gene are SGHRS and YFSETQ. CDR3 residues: CASSLAGLAGNRYEQYF. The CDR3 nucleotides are TGCGCCAGCAGCCTGGCGGGACTCGCGGGGAACCGATACGAGCAGTACTTC.

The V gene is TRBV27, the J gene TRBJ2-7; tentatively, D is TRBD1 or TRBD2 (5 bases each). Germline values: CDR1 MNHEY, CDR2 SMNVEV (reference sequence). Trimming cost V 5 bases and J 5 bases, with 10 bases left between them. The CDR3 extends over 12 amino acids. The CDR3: CASSPGPNEQYF. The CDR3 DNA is TGTGCCAGCAGTCCGGGACCCAACGAGCAGTACTTC.

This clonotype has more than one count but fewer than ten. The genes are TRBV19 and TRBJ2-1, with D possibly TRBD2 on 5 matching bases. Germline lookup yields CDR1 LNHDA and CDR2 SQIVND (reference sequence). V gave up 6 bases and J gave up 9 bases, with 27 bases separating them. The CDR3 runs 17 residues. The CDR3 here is CASSSLDLGRALGEQFF. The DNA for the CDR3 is TGTGCCAGTAGCAGTTTAGATCTAGGGCGGGCATTAGGTGAGCAGTTCTTC.

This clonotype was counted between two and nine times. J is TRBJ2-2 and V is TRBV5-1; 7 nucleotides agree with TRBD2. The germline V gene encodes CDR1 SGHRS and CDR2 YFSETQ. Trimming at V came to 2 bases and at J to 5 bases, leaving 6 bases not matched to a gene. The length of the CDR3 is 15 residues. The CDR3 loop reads CASSLAGPRTGELFF. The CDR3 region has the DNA TGCGCCAGCAGCTTAGCGGGACCCAGGACCGGGGAGCTGTTTTTT.

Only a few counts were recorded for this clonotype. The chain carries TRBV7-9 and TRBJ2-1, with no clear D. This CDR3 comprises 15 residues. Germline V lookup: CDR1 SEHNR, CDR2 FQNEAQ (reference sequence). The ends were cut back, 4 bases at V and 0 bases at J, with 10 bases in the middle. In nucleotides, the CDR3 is TGTGCCAGCAGCTCGACACTTCCCTCCTACAATGAGCAGTTCTTC. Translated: CASSSTLPSYNEQFF.

The CDR3 reads CSARESQREQFF. The DNA for the CDR3 is TGCAGTGCTAGAGAAAGCCAGCGGGAGCAGTTCTTC. The genes are TRBV20-1 and TRBJ2-1, with a weak D call TRBD2 (5 bases). The CDR3 is 12 residues long. V gave up 0 bases and J gave up 10 bases, with 10 bases separating them. Germline CDR1 is DFQATT and CDR2 is SNEGSKA (reference sequence).

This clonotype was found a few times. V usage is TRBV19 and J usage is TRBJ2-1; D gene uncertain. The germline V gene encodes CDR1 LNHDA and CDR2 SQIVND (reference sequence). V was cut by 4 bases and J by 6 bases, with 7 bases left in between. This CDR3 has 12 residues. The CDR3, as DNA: TGTGCCAGTAGTAATATCCCCAATGAGCAGTTCTTC. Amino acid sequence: CASSNIPNEQFF.

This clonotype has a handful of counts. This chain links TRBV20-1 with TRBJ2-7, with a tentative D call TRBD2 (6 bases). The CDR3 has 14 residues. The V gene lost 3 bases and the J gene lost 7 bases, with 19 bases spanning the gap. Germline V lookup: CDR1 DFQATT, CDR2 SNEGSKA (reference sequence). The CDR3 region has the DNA TGCAGTGCTAGGGGTAGGAGGGGAATGTGGGAGCAGTACTTC. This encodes CSARGRRGMWEQYF.

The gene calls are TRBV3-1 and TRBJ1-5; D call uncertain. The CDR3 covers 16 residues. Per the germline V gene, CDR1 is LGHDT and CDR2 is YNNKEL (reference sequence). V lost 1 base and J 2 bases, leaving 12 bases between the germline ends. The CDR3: CASSQGLVRGNQPQHF. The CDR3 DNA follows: TGTGCCAGCAGCCAAGGTCTGGTTAGGGGCAATCAGCCCCAGCATTTT.

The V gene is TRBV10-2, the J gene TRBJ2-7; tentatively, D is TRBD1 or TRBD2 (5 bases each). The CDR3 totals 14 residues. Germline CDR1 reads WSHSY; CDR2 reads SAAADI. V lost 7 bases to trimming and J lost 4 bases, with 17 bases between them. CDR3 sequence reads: CASNSGTAIYEQYF. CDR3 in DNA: TGCGCCAGCAACTCCGGGACGGCTATTTACGAGCAGTACTTC.

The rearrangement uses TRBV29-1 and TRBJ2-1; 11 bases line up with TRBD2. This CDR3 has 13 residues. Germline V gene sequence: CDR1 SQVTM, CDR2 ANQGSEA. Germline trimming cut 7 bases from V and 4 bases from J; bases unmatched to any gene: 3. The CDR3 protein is CSGRLAGYNEQFF. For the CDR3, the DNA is TGCAGCGGTCGACTAGCGGGGTACAATGAGCAGTTCTTC.

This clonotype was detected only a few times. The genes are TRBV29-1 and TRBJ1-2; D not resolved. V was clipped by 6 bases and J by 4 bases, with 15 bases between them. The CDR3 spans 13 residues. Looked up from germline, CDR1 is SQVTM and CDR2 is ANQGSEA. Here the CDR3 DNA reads TGCAGCGTGGATCGGGGTGATGTCTATGGCTACACCTTC. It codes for CSVDRGDVYGYTF.

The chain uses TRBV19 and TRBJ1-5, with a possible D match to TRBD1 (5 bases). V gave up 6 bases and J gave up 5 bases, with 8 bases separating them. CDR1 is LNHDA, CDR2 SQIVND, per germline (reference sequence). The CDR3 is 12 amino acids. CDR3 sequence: CASSAGYQPQHF. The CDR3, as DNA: TGTGCCAGTAGCGCAGGGTATCAGCCCCAGCATTTT.

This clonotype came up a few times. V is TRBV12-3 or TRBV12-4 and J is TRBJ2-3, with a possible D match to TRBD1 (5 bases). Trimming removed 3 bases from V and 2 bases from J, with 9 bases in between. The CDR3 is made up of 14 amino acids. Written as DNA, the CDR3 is TGTGCCAGCAGTTTGTTAGGGGTCACAGATACGCAGTATTTT. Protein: CASSLLGVTDTQYF.

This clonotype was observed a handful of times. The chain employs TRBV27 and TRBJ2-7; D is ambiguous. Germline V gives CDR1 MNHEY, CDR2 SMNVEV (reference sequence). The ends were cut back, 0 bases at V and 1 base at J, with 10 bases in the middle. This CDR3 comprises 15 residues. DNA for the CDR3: TGTGCCAGCAGTTTATCGGGCCACTTTTCCTACGAGCAGTACTTC. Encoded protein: CASSLSGHFSYEQYF.

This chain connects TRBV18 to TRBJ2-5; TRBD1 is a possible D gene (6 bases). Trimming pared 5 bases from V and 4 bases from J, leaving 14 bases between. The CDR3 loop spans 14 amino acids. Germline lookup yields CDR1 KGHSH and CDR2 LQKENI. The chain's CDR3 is CASSSQGRRETQYF. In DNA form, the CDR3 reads TGTGCCAGCTCATCACAGGGACGAAGAGAGACCCAGTACTTC.